The rows below give T cell receptor beta chains drawn from one sample of a study of technical replicates of blood from several donors. Generated by immunoSEQ multiplex PCR, the TCRdb table keeps only in-frame clones and is missing some. The sample holds more than 90,000 clones, around 95% seen once. Material: T cells isolated from PBMCs. Receptors originate from a human donor in good health. The CDR3 runs from the conserved cysteine through the conserved F or W. Fields, in order: J gene, clone size, V gene, D gene, CDR3 protein, CDR3 DNA. A D gene is named only where the DNA matches it firmly. Size is stated for part of the rows, as once, few or many counts, or as a class when the clone is expanded.

>TRBJ1-1|once|TRBV5-1|.
CASSFAGPSPYTEAFF
TGCGCCAGCAGCTTTGCAGGGCCTTCCCCTTACACTGAAGCTTTCTTT
>TRBJ1-6|.|TRBV30|TRBD1
CAWSPLIQGNSPLHF
TGTGCCTGGAGTCCCCTCATACAGGGGAATTCACCCCTCCACTTT
>TRBJ2-7|.|TRBV7-9|TRBD2
CASSLVGGKAHYEQYF
TGTGCCAGCAGCTTAGTCGGGGGGAAAGCCCACTACGAGCAGTACTTC
>TRBJ2-2|.|TRBV6-1|.
CASSGSGGRNTGELFF
TGTGCCAGCAGTGGGTCCGGGGGTCGGAACACCGGGGAGCTGTTTTTT
>TRBJ1-1|.|TRBV5-1|.
CASSLDGINTEAFF
TGCGCCAGCAGCTTGGATGGCATCAACACTGAAGCTTTCTTT
>TRBJ2-7|.|TRBV9|.
CASSVGVRVYEQYF
TGTGCCAGCAGCGTCGGCGTACGGGTCTACGAGCAGTACTTC
>TRBJ2-3|.|TRBV11-2|TRBD2
CASSVGTSGRVPDTQYF
TGTGCCAGCAGCGTCGGGACTAGCGGGAGAGTCCCAGATACGCAGTATTTT
>TRBJ1-2|.|TRBV5-1|TRBD1
CASSPEAGQVLYTF
TGCGCCAGCAGCCCCGAGGCGGGACAGGTCCTCTACACCTTC
>TRBJ2-7|.|TRBV28|TRBD1
CASSLTGESYEQYF
TGTGCCAGCAGTCTGACAGGGGAATCCTACGAGCAGTACTTC
>TRBJ1-2|.|TRBV7-9|TRBD1
CASSSTGGDGYTF
TGTGCCAGCAGCTCCACAGGGGGTGATGGCTACACCTTC
>TRBJ1-5|once|TRBV4-1|TRBD1
CASSLRGDRAQPQHF
TGCGCCAGCAGCCTGAGGGGCGACAGGGCACAGCCCCAGCATTTT
>TRBJ2-6|.|TRBV5-1|TRBD1
CASSIMTGDGANVLTF
TGCGCCAGCAGCATAATGACAGGGGACGGGGCCAACGTCCTGACTTTC
>TRBJ2-1|once|TRBV2|TRBD2
CANAAGALNEQFF
TGTGCCAATGCAGCGGGAGCCCTGAATGAGCAGTTCTTC
>TRBJ2-3|.|TRBV6-6|.
CASRHTRTDTQYF
TGTGCCAGCAGACACACGCGGACAGATACGCAGTATTTT
>TRBJ2-3|once|TRBV7-9|.
CASSLVQLRTDTQYF
TGTGCCAGCAGCTTAGTCCAGTTACGCACAGATACGCAGTATTTT
>TRBJ1-2|.|TRBV5-5|TRBD1
CASSSTPDRVRSDYGYTF
TGTGCCAGCAGCTCCACCCCAGACAGGGTAAGAAGCGACTATGGCTACACCTTC
>TRBJ2-1|.|TRBV4-1|TRBD2
CASSQRGTSSYNEQFF
TGCGCCAGCAGCCAACGCGGGACTAGCTCCTACAATGAGCAGTTCTTC
>TRBJ1-1|few|TRBV20-1|.
CSATGGTEAFF
TGCAGTGCGACCGGGGGCACTGAAGCTTTCTTT
>TRBJ1-4|once|TRBV19|.
CASSIPVTWAGNEKLFF
TGTGCCAGTAGTATTCCGGTAACCTGGGCGGGGAATGAAAAACTGTTTTTT
>TRBJ2-3|.|TRBV5-1|.
CASSLEGRTDTQYF
TGCGCCAGCAGCTTGGAGGGGCGCACAGATACGCAGTATTTT
>TRBJ2-1|.|TRBV5-4|TRBD2
CASRLAGGPSHEQFF
TGTGCCAGCAGGCTAGCGGGGGGGCCATCTCATGAGCAGTTCTTC
>TRBJ1-3|.|TRBV13|.
CASTRGNGNTIYF
TGTGCCAGCACCCGGGGAAACGGAAACACCATATATTTT
>TRBJ2-7|once|TRBV28|TRBD2
CASRRGAGPYEQYF
TGTGCCAGCAGGCGGGGGGCAGGGCCCTACGAGCAGTACTTC
>TRBJ1-5|.|TRBV5-1|.
CASSSGPNQPQHF
TGCGCCAGCAGCTCTGGCCCCAATCAGCCCCAGCATTTT
>TRBJ2-7|once|TRBV14|TRBD2
CASSLGLLYEQYF
TGTGCCAGCAGCTTGGGACTACTCTACGAGCAGTACTTC
>TRBJ2-3|.|TRBV18|TRBD1
CASSPRDRGTDTQYF
TGTGCCAGCTCACCGCGGGACAGGGGCACAGATACGCAGTATTTT
>TRBJ1-5|few|TRBV10-2|.
CASSESFTINQPQHF
TGCGCCAGCAGTGAGTCATTCACTATTAATCAGCCCCAGCATTTT
>TRBJ2-7|.|TRBV15|.
CATSSDRTYEQYF
TGTGCCACCAGTTCCGACAGAACCTACGAGCAGTACTTC
>TRBJ2-2|.|TRBV7-9|TRBD1
CASSFGTGDTGELFF
TGTGCCAGCAGCTTTGGGACAGGGGACACCGGGGAGCTGTTTTTT
>TRBJ2-7|.|TRBV28|.
CASSLAGYEQYF
TGTGCCAGCAGTTTAGCCGGTTACGAGCAGTACTTC
>TRBJ2-2|once|TRBV4-1|TRBD1
CASSLRQGPTTGELFF
TGCGCCAGCAGCCTCCGACAGGGGCCGACCACCGGGGAGCTGTTTTTT
>TRBJ1-1|few|TRBV6-5|TRBD1
CASSPGQGYTEAFF
TGTGCCAGCAGCCCGGGACAGGGATACACTGAAGCTTTCTTT
>TRBJ1-5|.|TRBV28|.
CASSRSDYGNQPQHF
TGTGCCAGCAGTCGTAGTGATTACGGCAATCAGCCCCAGCATTTT